One sample yielded the 5 T cell receptor beta chains listed below, sequenced in a study of neurological immune-mediated disorders. TCRdb used MiXCR to reprocess the 5' RACE reads, holding one entry per CDR3 protein. Of roughly 38,000 distinct CDR3 sequences listed, about 2.5% are singletons. The sequenced sample was PBMCs. The origin of the receptors is a man between 25 and 39 years old with multiple sclerosis.

This clonotype was picked up many times. This chain joins TRBV24-1 and TRBJ2-2, with a possible D match to TRBD2 (6 bases). The CDR3 totals 15 residues. Deletions cut 9 bases from V and 1 base from J, with 14 bases between. The germline V gene has CDR1 KGHDR and CDR2 SFDVKD. CDR3 nucleotide sequence: TGTGCCACCCGCTCGGGGGAGTGGAACACCGGGGAGCTGTTTTTT. Protein product: CATRSGEWNTGELFF.

The J gene is TRBJ2-7, the V gene TRBV2, with D possibly being TRBD1 (5 bases). Trimming took 10 bases from V and 1 from J, leaving 8 bases between them. The CDR3 covers 11 residues. Germline CDR1 is SNHLY and CDR2 is FYNNEI. For the CDR3, the DNA is TGTGCCACTGGACATTCCTACGAGCAGTACTTC. It yields the protein CATGHSYEQYF.

In its sample, this clonotype was seen many times. The rearrangement joins TRBV5-1 to TRBJ2-1, with 9 bases that match TRBD2. Germline values: CDR1 SGHRS, CDR2 YFSETQ. V lost 4 bases and J lost 4; bases outside the gene matches: 9. There are 16 residues in the CDR3. The DNA for the CDR3 is TGCGCCAGCAGCCTACCGGGACTAGCTGCTTACAATGAGCAGTTCTTC. This codes for CASSLPGLAAYNEQFF.

This clonotype was counted at least ten times. The chain has TRBV19 and TRBJ2-5; tentatively, D is TRBD1 (5 bases). The CDR3 has 13 residues. CDR1 and CDR2 from the germline V gene are LNHDA and SQIVND (reference sequence). Trimming stripped 10 bases from V and 6 bases from J, with 18 bases between. CDR3 sequence: CATPWGGMKTQYF. In nucleotides, the CDR3 is TGTGCCACCCCCTGGGGCGGCATGAAGACCCAGTACTTC.

This clonotype occurred many times. The gene calls are TRBV7-2 and TRBJ1-6; 8 positions match TRBD1. J was trimmed by 9 bases and V by 3 bases; bases with no gene match: 4. The CDR3 contains 14 residues. CDR1 SGHTA and CDR2 FQGNSA come from the germline V gene. DNA of the CDR3: TGTGCCAGCAGCTTGGACAGGGCAAGTTCACCCCTCCACTTT. Translating it yields CASSLDRASSPLHF.